This TCR beta chain comes out of a study of siplizumab effects on memory and regulatory T cells (dated by TCRdb to 2018 to 2020). With regard to the full study: The study examined how the anti-CD2 antibody siplizumab affects alloreactive T-cell subsets in allogeneic mixed lymphocyte reactions built from human PBMCs.

Sorted unstimulated T cells, along with proliferating T cells recovered from mixed lymphocyte reactions, underwent TCRbeta CDR3 sequencing. Fresh whole blood from ten HLA-typed healthy donors was used as the source from which PBMCs were isolated. To map where alloreactive clones came from, unstimulated CD4+ non-regulatory T cells were FACS-sorted. Library method: the immunoSEQ multiplex PCR assay. Roughly 100,000 TCR templates per sample were assayed by the deep sequencing platform. Genomic DNA extracted from sorted T cells was the material used for TCRbeta CDR3 sequencing. From the authors' description of their analysis: The R programming language was used for clonal analysis of TCRbeta CDR3 data. Unstimulated samples were compared with post-reaction CFSE-low samples to define alloreactive CD4+ and CD8+ clones. Regulatory or non-regulatory origin of alloreactive CD4+ clones was assigned by matching sequences to the sorted unstimulated Treg and non-Treg repertoires. Held by TCRdb, this immuneACCESS table contains in-frame sequences only and omits some clones. Under half of the omission traces to an unresolved V gene where checked; the cause of the rest is unknown. V and J calls and clone size are given by that table; D and trimming were obtained from the DNA. For this sample there are about 87,000 clones; about 93% appear just once. In total, the top ten clones hold 0.3% of the sample.

Concerning this clone itself: Its specific antigen is unknown. Base qualities are not recorded, but no much larger clone differs from it by a single base.

Study-wide conclusions, independent of this receptor: Whether proliferating Tregs from siplizumab cultures were suppressive was not functionally confirmed. Sequences below about 10^-5 frequency were poorly captured, so only a minor fraction of alloreactive clones could be mapped to unstimulated subsets. Roughly 80-95% of proliferating CD4+ or CD8+ clones could not be assigned a naive or memory phenotype. Unstimulated naive T cells appeared to be more diverse than memory T cells, and naive cells seemed to make a substantial contribution to the alloresponse. Siplizumab significantly lowered the cumulative frequency of alloreactive sequences that could be traced to unstimulated CD4+ memory T cells. In reactions with siplizumab, an average of about 62% of mappable alloreactive CD4+ clones were Treg-derived, compared with roughly 26% in control reactions.

V and J lose 2 bases and 7 bases, and a span of 15 bases separates them. The CDR1 and CDR2 encoded by the germline V gene are SQVTM and ANQGSEA. From cysteine to phenylalanine, the CDR3 is 13 amino acids long. This entry keeps only the CDR3 DNA: 39 bases, framed from base 1. The chain is made from TRBV29-1 and TRBJ2-7, with a tentative D gene TRBD1 over 6 matching bases. The origin of this receptor is a human donor in good health. Material: non-Treg CD4+ T cells sorted from blood. This specimen's cell subset or site label, per the study, means: FACS-sorted unstimulated CD4+ non-regulatory T cells. The nucleotides read TGCAGCGTTGAATATTGGACAGAGGGGGAGCAGTACTTC. Its protein reads: CSVEYWTEGEQYF.